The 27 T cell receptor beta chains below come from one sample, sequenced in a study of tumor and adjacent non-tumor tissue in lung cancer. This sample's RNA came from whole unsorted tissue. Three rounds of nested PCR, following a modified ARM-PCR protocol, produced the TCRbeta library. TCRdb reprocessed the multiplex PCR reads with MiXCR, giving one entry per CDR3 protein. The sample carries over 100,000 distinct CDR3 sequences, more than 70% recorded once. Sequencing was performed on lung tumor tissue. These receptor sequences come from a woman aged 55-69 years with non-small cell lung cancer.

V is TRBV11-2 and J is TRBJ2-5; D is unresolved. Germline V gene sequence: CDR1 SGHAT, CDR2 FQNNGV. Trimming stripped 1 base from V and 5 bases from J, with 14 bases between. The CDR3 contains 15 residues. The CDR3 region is CASSLVLGTSETQYF. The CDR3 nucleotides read TGTGCCAGCAGCTTAGTATTGGGAACCTCGGAGACCCAGTACTTC.

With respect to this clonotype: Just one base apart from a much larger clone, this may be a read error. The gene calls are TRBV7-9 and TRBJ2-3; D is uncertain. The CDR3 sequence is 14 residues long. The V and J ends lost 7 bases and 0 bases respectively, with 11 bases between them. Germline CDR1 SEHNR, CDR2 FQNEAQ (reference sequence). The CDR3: CASMTDHSTDTQYF. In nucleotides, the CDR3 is TGTGCCAGCATGACGGACCATAGCACAGATACGCAGTATTTT.

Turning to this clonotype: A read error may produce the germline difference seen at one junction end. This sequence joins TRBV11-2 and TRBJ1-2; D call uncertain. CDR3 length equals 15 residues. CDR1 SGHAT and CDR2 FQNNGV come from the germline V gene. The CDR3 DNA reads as TGTGCCAGCAACTTAGGAATAGGGTTTAACTGTGGCTACACCTTC. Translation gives CASNLGIGFNCGYTF.

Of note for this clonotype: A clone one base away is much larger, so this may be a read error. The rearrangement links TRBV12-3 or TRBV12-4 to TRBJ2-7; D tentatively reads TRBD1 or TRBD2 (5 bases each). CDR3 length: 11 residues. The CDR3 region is CASSRGLAVGF. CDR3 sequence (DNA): TGTGCCAGCAGCCGGGGCCTAGCAGTGGGCTTC.

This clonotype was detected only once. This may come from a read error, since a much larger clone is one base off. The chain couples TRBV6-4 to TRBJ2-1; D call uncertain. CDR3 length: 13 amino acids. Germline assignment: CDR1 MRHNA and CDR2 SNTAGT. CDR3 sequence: CTSSDGSYNEQFF. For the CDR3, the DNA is TGTACCAGCAGTGATGGCTCCTACAATGAGCAGTTCTTC.

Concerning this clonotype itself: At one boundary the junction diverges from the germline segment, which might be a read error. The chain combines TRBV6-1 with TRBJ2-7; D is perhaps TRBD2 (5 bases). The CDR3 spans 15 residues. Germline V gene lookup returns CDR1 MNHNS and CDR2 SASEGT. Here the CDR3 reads CASSEEVVGDYDQYF. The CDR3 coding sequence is TGTGCCAGCAGTGAAGAGGTGGTTGGCGACTACGATCAGTACTTC.

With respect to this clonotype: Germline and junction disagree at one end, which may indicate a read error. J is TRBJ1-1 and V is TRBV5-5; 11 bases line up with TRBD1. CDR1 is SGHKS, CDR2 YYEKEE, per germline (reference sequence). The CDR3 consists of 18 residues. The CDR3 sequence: CASSLRPGTGGGNTEALF. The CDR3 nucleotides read TGTGCCAGCAGCTTACGTCCCGGGACAGGGGGGGGGAACACTGAAGCTCTCTTT.

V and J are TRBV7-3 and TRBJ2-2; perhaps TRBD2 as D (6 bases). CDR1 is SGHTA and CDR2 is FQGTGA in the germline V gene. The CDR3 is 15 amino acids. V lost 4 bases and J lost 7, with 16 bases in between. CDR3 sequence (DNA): TGTGCCAGCAGCTCTACGGGACTCACGGGCGGGGAGCTGTTTTTT. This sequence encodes CASSSTGLTGGELFF.

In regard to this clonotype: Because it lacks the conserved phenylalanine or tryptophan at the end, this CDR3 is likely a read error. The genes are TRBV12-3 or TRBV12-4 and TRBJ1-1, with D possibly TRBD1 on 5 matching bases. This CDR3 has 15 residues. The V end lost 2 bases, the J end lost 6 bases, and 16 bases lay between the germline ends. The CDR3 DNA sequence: TGTGCCAGCAGTTTATCCCGGACATGGGTAGCTGAAGCTTTCATT. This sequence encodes CASSLSRTWVAEAFI.

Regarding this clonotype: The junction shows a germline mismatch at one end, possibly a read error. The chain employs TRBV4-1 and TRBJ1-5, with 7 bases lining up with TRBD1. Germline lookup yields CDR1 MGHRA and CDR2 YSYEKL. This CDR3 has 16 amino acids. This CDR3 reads CASRYSVGTENQLQHF. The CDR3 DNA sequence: TGCGCCAGTAGGTACTCCGTCGGGACAGAAAATCAGCTCCAGCATTTT.

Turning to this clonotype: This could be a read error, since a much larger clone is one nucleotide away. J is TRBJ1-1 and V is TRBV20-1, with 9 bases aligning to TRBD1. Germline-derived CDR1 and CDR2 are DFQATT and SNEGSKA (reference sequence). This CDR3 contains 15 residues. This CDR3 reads CSALNRGQGNTEALF. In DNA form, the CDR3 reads TGCAGTGCTTTAAACCGGGGACAGGGAAACACTGAAGCTTTATTT.

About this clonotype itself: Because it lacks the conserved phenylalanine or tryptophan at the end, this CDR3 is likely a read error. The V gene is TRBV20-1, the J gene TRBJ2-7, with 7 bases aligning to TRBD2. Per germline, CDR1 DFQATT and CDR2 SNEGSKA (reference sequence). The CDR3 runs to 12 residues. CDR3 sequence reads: CTASGPTGEQYL. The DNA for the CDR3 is TGCACTGCTAGCGGACCAACGGGGGAGCAGTACTTA.

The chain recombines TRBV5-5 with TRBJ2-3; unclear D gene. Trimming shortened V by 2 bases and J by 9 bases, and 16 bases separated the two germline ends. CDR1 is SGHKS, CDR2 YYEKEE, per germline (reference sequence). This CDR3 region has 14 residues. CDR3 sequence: CASSFLENTETQYF. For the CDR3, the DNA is TGTGCCAGCAGCTTTTTAGAGAACACGGAAACGCAGTATTTT.

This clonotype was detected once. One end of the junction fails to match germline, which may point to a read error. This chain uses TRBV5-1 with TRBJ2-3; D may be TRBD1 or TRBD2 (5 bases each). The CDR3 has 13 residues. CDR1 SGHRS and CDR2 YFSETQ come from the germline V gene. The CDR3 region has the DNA TGCGTCAGCAGCTTGGGGGACGGAGATACGCAGTATTTT. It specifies CVSSLGDGDTQYF. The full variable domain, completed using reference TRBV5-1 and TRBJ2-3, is KAGVTQTPRYLIKTRGQQVTLSCSPISGHRSVSWYQQTPGQGLQFLFEYFSETQRNKGNFPGRFSGRQFSNSRSEMNVSTLELGDSALYLCVSSLGDGDTQYFGPGTRLTVL.

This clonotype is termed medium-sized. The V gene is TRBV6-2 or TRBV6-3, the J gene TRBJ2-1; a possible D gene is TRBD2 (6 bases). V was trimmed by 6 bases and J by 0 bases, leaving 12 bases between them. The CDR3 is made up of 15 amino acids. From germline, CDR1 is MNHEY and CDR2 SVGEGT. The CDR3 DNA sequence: TGTGCCAGCAGGCCCGGGGGAGCCTCCTACAATGAGCAGTTCTTC. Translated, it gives CASRPGGASYNEQFF.

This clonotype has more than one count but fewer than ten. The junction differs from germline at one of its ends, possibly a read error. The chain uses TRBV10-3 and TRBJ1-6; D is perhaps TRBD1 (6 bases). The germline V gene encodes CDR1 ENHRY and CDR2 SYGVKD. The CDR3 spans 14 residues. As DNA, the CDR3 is TGTGCCATCAGTGATAACAGGGACAATTCACCCCCCCACTTT. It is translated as CAISDNRDNSPPHF.

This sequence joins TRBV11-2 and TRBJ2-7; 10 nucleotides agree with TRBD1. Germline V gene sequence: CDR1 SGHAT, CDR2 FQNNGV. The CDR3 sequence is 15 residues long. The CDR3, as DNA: TGTGCAATTAGCTCGGGGACAGGGGCCTTTCACGAGCAGTACTTC. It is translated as CAISSGTGAFHEQYF.

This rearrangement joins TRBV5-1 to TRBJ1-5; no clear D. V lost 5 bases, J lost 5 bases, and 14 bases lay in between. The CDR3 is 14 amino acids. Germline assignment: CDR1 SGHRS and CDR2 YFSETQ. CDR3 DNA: TGCGCCAGCAGTCTATCCCCGGGCGATCAGCCCCAGCATTTT. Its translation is CASSLSPGDQPQHF.

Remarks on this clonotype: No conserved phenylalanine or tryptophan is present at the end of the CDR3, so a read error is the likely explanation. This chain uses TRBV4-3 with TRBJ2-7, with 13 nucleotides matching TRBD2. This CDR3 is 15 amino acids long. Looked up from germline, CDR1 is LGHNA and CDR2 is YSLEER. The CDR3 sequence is CAISQGTSGTYVQYL. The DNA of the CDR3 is TGCGCCATCAGCCAAGGGACTAGCGGGACCTACGTGCAGTACTTG.

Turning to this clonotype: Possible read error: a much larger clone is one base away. The CDR3 is CSAKKITSGRVGGQYF. The CDR3 DNA reads TGCAGTGCTAAAAAAATAACTAGCGGGAGGGTCGGCGGGCAGTACTTC. The chain employs TRBV20-1 and TRBJ2-7; 13 nucleotides line up with TRBD2. The J segment lost 9 bases and the V segment lost 4 bases, leaving 15 bases of the junction unmatched. Germline V gene data show CDR1 as DFQATT and CDR2 as SNEGSKA (reference sequence). This CDR3 has 16 amino acids.

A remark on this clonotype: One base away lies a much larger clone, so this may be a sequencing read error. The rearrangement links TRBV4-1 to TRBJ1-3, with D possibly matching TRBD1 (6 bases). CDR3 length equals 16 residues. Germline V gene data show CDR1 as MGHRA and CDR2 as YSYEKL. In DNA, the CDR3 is TGCGCCAGCAGCCGTAGGGGGAGGAGCTCTGGAAACTCCATATATTTT. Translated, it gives CASSRRGRSSGNSIYF.

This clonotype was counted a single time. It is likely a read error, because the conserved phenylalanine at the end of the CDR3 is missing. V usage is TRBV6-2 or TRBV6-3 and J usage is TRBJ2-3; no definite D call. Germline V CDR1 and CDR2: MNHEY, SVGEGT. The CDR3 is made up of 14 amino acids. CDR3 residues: CVSSHGDSTDTQYL. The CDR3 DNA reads TGTGTCAGCAGCCACGGCGACTCCACAGATACGCAGTATTTA.

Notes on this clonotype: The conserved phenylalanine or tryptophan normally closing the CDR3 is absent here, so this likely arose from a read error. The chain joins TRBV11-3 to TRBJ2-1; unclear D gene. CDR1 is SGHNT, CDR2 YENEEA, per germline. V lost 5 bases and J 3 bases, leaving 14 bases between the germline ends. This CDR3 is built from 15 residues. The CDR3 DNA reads TGTGCCAGCAGCCCCAGAGAGCCGGGCTACAATGAGCAGTTCTTG. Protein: CASSPREPGYNEQFL.

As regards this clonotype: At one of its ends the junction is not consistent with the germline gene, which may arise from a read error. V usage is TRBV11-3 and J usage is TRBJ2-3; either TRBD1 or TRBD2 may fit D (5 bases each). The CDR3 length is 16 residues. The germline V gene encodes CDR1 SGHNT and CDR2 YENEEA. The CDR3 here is CGSSLEPGPYKDTQYF. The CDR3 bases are TGTGGCAGCAGCTTAGAGCCGGGACCTTACAAAGATACGCAGTATTTT.

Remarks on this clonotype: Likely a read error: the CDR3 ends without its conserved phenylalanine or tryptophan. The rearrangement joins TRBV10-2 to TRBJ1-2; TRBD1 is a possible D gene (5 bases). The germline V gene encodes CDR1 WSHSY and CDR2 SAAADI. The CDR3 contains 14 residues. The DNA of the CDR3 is TGCGCCAGCAGTGTTGGCAGCCAGGGCTATGACTACACCTTG. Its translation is CASSVGSQGYDYTL.

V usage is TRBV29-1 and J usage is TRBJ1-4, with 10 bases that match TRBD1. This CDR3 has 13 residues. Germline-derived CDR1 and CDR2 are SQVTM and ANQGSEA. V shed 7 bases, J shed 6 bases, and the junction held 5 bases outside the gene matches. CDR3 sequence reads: CSEWDRGYEKLFF. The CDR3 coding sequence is TGCAGCGAGTGGGACAGGGGATATGAAAAACTGTTTTTT.

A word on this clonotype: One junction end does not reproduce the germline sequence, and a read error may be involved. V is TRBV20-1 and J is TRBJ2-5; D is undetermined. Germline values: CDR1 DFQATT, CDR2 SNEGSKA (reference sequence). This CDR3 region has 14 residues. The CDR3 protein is CSARLSVAQGTQYF. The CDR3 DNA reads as TGCAGTGCTAGACTCAGCGTGGCCCAAGGGACCCAGTACTTC.